This is a list of T cell receptor beta chains from one sample in a study of blood T cell repertoires in COVID-19. Assay used: immunoSEQ multiplex PCR; TCRdb lists only in-frame clones, some missing. The repertoire holds hundreds of thousands of clones, 82% seen once, with 4.9% in the top ten. Specimen: peripheral blood. The source is a woman older than 75 with active or convalescent COVID-19. Both conserved end residues are part of each CDR3. A D gene is named only where the DNA matches it firmly. Size tells how often a clone was seen (once, few, many) or the class of an expanded clone, and some rows leave it out.

v_call	d_call	clone_size	j_call	cdr3_aa	cdr3_nt
TRBV7-2	.	.	TRBJ2-1	CASSLYGIYNEQFF	TGTGCCAGCAGCTTATACGGGATTTACAATGAGCAGTTCTTC
TRBV10-3	TRBD2	.	TRBJ2-5	CAISESTASGGRETQYF	TGTGCCATCAGTGAGTCTACGGCTAGCGGGGGCCGGGAGACCCAGTACTTC
TRBV3-1/TRBV3-2	TRBD2	few	TRBJ2-1	CASSQRLATYNEQFF	TGTGCCAGCAGCCAAAGACTAGCTACCTACAATGAGCAGTTCTTC
TRBV28	TRBD1	once	TRBJ1-2	CASSSNRGLGYTF	TGTGCCAGCAGTAGTAACAGGGGGCTGGGCTACACCTTC
TRBV3-1/TRBV3-2	TRBD1	.	TRBJ2-5	CASSQELTGGQETQYF	TGTGCCAGCAGCCAGGAACTTACAGGGGGCCAAGAGACCCAGTACTTC
TRBV7-7	.	.	TRBJ2-5	CASSPRVGGRETQYF	TGTGCTAGCAGCCCCCGTGTCGGAGGGCGGGAGACCCAGTACTTC
TRBV10-1	.	.	TRBJ1-1	CASRFGRNTEAFF	TGCGCCAGCCGATTCGGGAGGAACACTGAAGCTTTCTTT
TRBV6-5	TRBD2	.	TRBJ2-2	CASSYIPGRDTGELFF	TGTGCCAGCAGTTACATCCCAGGGAGGGACACCGGGGAGCTGTTTTTT
TRBV7-9	.	.	TRBJ2-3	CASSLALADTQYF	TGTGCCAGCAGCTTAGCCCTAGCAGATACGCAGTATTTT
TRBV10-3	.	once	TRBJ2-7	CAISETEWTYEQYF	TGTGCCATCAGTGAGACAGAGTGGACCTACGAGCAGTACTTC
TRBV7-9	TRBD1	few	TRBJ2-7	CASSRMGQTYEQYF	TGTGCCAGCAGCCGAATGGGACAGACATACGAGCAGTACTTC
TRBV2	TRBD1	.	TRBJ1-4	CASSNRDRDAEGNEKLFF	TGTGCCAGCAGTAACCGGGACAGGGACGCCGAGGGGAATGAAAAACTGTTTTTT
TRBV7-9	.	.	TRBJ1-2	CASSRGPNYGYTF	TGTGCCAGCAGCCGGGGTCCTAACTATGGCTACACCTTC
TRBV14	.	few	TRBJ1-4	CASSQEAGPGEKLFF	TGTGCCAGCAGCCAAGAGGCAGGGCCGGGTGAAAAACTGTTTTTT
TRBV6-5	TRBD1	.	TRBJ1-5	CASRPTGGNNQPQHF	TGTGCCAGCAGACCCACAGGGGGCAACAATCAGCCCCAGCATTTT
TRBV3-1/TRBV3-2	.	.	TRBJ1-1	CASSQVGATEAFF	TGTGCCAGCAGCCAAGTGGGGGCCACTGAAGCTTTCTTT
TRBV6-4	.	.	TRBJ2-3	CASSKYRVVPTDTQYF	TGTGCCAGCAGTAAATACCGGGTCGTACCCACAGATACGCAGTATTTT
TRBV4-2	.	once	TRBJ1-6	CASSQDSQGANSPLHF	TGTGCCAGCAGCCAAGATTCGCAGGGTGCAAATTCACCCCTCCACTTT
TRBV7-2	TRBD2	.	TRBJ2-5	CASSTGTSGAPEYF	TGTGCCAGCAGCACCGGGACTAGCGGCGCCCCAGAGTACTTC
TRBV15	TRBD1	.	TRBJ2-7	CATSSPGTDPSYEQYF	TGTGCCACCAGCAGTCCGGGGACAGACCCCTCCTACGAGCAGTACTTC
TRBV24-1	.	.	TRBJ1-2	CATSEQTGFAGYTF	TGTGCCACCAGTGAACAAACAGGGTTCGCCGGCTACACCTTC
TRBV5-1	.	.	TRBJ2-7	CASSLDVRGEQYF	TGCGCCAGCAGCTTGGACGTCCGGGGCGAGCAGTACTTC
TRBV29-1	.	.	TRBJ1-3	CSVVQSSSGNTIYF	TGCAGCGTCGTTCAGTCAAGCTCTGGAAACACCATATATTTT
TRBV5-1	.	.	TRBJ2-7	CASSREYEQYF	TGCGCCAGCAGCCGAGAATACGAGCAGTACTTC
TRBV28	TRBD1	once	TRBJ1-5	CASSLGQGLHQPQHF	TGTGCCAGCAGTTTAGGACAGGGCTTACATCAGCCCCAGCATTTT
TRBV5-1	TRBD1	.	TRBJ2-7	CANTGTGRYEQYF	TGCGCCAACACCGGGACAGGGCGGTACGAGCAGTACTTC
TRBV30	TRBD1	.	TRBJ1-3	CAWSVDRVNTIYF	TGTGCCTGGAGTGTTGACAGGGTGAACACCATATATTTT
TRBV24-1	TRBD1	.	TRBJ2-1	CATSVGTASDYNEQFF	TGTGCCACCAGTGTCGGGACAGCCTCGGACTACAATGAGCAGTTCTTC
TRBV3-1/TRBV3-2	.	once	TRBJ2-5	CASSSVGLGETQYF	TGTGCCAGCAGCTCGGTAGGACTCGGAGAGACCCAGTACTTC
TRBV4-2	.	.	TRBJ1-1	CASSGTGQMNTEAFF	TGTGCCAGCAGCGGAACAGGGCAGATGAACACTGAAGCTTTCTTT
TRBV5-4	TRBD2	.	TRBJ2-1	CASSPTSGVFNEQFF	TGTGCCAGCAGCCCGACTAGCGGGGTTTTCAATGAGCAGTTCTTC
TRBV25-1	.	.	TRBJ1-5	CASRETGSNQPQHF	TGTGCCAGCAGGGAAACAGGGTCTAATCAGCCCCAGCATTTT
TRBV11-2	TRBD2	.	TRBJ2-3	CASSLVLAGGTDTQYF	TGTGCCAGCAGCTTAGTTTTAGCGGGGGGCACAGATACGCAGTATTTT
TRBV19	.	.	TRBJ2-1	CASSPSPGSPGNEQFF	TGTGCCAGTAGTCCATCCCCCGGGAGTCCCGGCAATGAGCAGTTCTTC
TRBV28	TRBD1	.	TRBJ2-1	CASSIRQGAGWDEQFF	TGTGCCAGCAGTATACGACAGGGGGCCGGATGGGATGAGCAGTTCTTC
TRBV5-4	.	.	TRBJ1-1	CASSLVLGGSEAFF	TGTGCCAGCAGCTTGGTACTAGGGGGATCTGAAGCTTTCTTT
TRBV18	.	few	TRBJ1-4	CASSPIETGYEKLFF	TGTGCCAGCTCACCCATAGAAACAGGGTACGAAAAACTGTTTTTT
TRBV7-2	.	.	TRBJ1-6	CASSLARDSPLHF	TGTGCCAGCAGCTTAGCCCGGGATTCACCCCTCCACTTT
TRBV28	TRBD2	.	TRBJ2-1	CASSEGGTRYNEQFF	TGTGCCAGCAGTGAGGGAGGGACTCGCTACAATGAGCAGTTCTTC
TRBV19	.	few	TRBJ2-6	CASTSGLNGANVLTF	TGTGCCAGTACCTCAGGGCTGAATGGGGCCAACGTCCTGACTTTC
TRBV19	.	.	TRBJ2-2	CASNTQSTGELFF	TGTGCCAGTAATACACAGTCCACCGGGGAGCTGTTTTTT
TRBV28	TRBD2	once	TRBJ2-5	CASSLAGVQETQYF	TGTGCCAGCAGCTTAGCGGGAGTTCAAGAGACCCAGTACTTC
TRBV2	.	.	TRBJ1-1	CASSEEKRTEAFF	TGTGCCAGCAGTGAGGAGAAAAGGACTGAAGCTTTCTTT
TRBV19	.	.	TRBJ1-4	CASSMIEVSSEKLFF	TGTGCCAGTAGTATGATCGAGGTCTCGAGTGAAAAACTGTTTTTT
TRBV2	TRBD1	.	TRBJ2-1	CASSEQGAIYNEQFF	TGTGCCAGCAGTGAACAGGGGGCCATATACAATGAGCAGTTCTTC
TRBV5-1	TRBD1	.	TRBJ1-5	CASSLGDRGFGNQPQHF	TGCGCCAGCAGCTTGGGGGACAGGGGGTTTGGCAATCAGCCCCAGCATTTT
TRBV6-6	.	.	TRBJ1-6	CASSYSKDRDNSPLHF	TGTGCCAGCAGTTACTCGAAGGACAGAGACAATTCACCCCTCCACTTT
TRBV2	.	.	TRBJ1-1	CASSERQQRNTEAFF	TGTGCCAGCAGTGAAAGGCAACAGAGAAACACTGAAGCTTTCTTT
TRBV2	.	once	TRBJ1-1	CASSGQMNTEAFF	TGTGCCAGCAGTGGACAGATGAACACTGAAGCTTTCTTT
TRBV18	.	.	TRBJ1-1	CASSPESVTAKREAFF	TGTGCCAGCTCACCCGAATCTGTCACGGCCAAGAGGGAAGCTTTCTTT
TRBV19	.	.	TRBJ1-2	CASSSRGRANYGYTF	TGTGCCAGTAGCAGCAGGGGTCGCGCTAACTATGGCTACACCTTC
TRBV6-1	TRBD1	.	TRBJ1-5	CASSESWTGRQHF	TGTGCCAGCAGTGAATCCTGGACAGGCCGCCAGCATTTT
TRBV11-2	.	.	TRBJ2-3	CASSLTLQDTADTQYF	TGTGCCAGCAGCTTAACTCTACAGGATACAGCAGATACGCAGTATTTT